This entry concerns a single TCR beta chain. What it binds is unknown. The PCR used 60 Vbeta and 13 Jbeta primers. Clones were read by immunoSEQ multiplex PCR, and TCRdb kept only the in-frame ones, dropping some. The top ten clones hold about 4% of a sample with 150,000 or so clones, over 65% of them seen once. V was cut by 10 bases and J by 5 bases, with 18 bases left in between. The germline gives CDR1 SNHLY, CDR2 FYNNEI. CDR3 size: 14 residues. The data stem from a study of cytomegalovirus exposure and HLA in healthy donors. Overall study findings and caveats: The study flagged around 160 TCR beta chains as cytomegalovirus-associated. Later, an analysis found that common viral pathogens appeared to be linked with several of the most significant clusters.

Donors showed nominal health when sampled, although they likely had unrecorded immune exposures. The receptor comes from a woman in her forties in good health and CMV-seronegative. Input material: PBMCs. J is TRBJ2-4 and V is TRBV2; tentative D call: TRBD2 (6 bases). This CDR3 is CATGTEEFENIQYF. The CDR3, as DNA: TGTGCCACCGGGACTGAGGAGTTTGAAAACATTCAGTACTTC.